These 24 T cell receptor beta chains were sequenced from one sample in a study of vaccination and CD4 T cells after COVID-19 (dated by TCRdb to about 2022). Which antigens these TCRs recognize remains unknown. Libraries came from PCR. Sequencing was performed on an Illumina iSeq 100. TCR sequencing of DNA from cultured CD4+ T cells used the Oncomine TCR Beta short-read assay at the Johns Hopkins FTIC core. TCRdb took the public reads, trimmed them with fastp at Q25, ran MiXCR for clone calling and kept in-frame beta chains. Every entry covers one CDR3 protein and lists the most common genes and DNA from its rows. The sample records tens of thousands of distinct CDR3 sequences, around three fifths of which are singletons. The ten largest clones represent approximately 7.8% of the sample. The treatment or condition label, read with the paper, signifies: approximately nine-day PBMC culture with coronavirus spike peptide pools or control peptides (ViraFEST assay).

Sequencing input: CD4+ T cells from blood, cultured in vitro. The receptors derive from a human donor who had recovered from COVID-19.

The chain has TRBV6-1 and TRBJ2-7, with 13 bases that match TRBD2. Germline-derived CDR1 and CDR2 are MNHNS and SASEGT. V was clipped by 8 bases and J by 0 bases; unmatched bases: 7. The CDR3 has 16 amino acids. The CDR3 DNA is TGTGCCAGCGGACTAGCGGGAGCCATGAGCTCCTACGAGCAGTACTTC. It specifies CASGLAGAMSSYEQYF.

The gene calls are TRBV28 and TRBJ1-5; D not resolved. Germline values: CDR1 MDHEN, CDR2 SYDVKM. Between the trimmed V and J ends, which lost 7 bases and 3 bases, there was a span of 13 bases. There are 14 residues in the CDR3. The CDR3 protein is CASTFDGNNQPQHF. The CDR3 DNA sequence: TGTGCCAGCACTTTCGACGGCAACAATCAGCCCCAGCATTTT.

The chain carries TRBV20-1 and TRBJ2-2; D possibly uses TRBD1 or TRBD2 (5 bases each). V lost 0 bases to trimming and J lost 4 bases, with 18 bases between them. Germline V CDR1 and CDR2: DFQATT, SNEGSKA (reference sequence). CDR3 length: 17 residues. CDR3 region: CSARDTLWGAGTGELFF. CDR3 nucleotides: TGCAGTGCTAGAGATACGTTGTGGGGCGCGGGCACCGGGGAGCTGTTTTTT.

CDR3 residues: CSALNVGYSHSPLHF. As DNA, the CDR3 is TGCAGTGCACTAAACGTCGGTTACTCCCATTCACCCCTCCACTTT. The chain couples TRBV20-1 to TRBJ1-6; no definite D call. The CDR3 extends over 15 amino acids. Germline V gene data show CDR1 as DFQATT and CDR2 as SNEGSKA (reference sequence). Trimming pared 6 bases from V and 8 bases from J, leaving 20 bases between.

V usage is TRBV6-2 or TRBV6-3 and J usage is TRBJ2-3; either TRBD1 or TRBD2 may fit D (6 bases each). V lost 2 bases to trimming and J lost 2 bases, with 14 bases between them. The V gene's germline CDR1 is MNHEY and CDR2 SVGEGT. The CDR3 extends over 16 amino acids. As DNA, the CDR3 is TGTGCCAGCAGTTACCCGAAGGGGGGAGCCACAGATACGCAGTATTTT. It translates to CASSYPKGGATDTQYF.

The rearrangement uses TRBV6-5 and TRBJ1-2; D gene ambiguous. Deletions cut 0 bases from V and 8 bases from J, with 13 bases between. CDR1 and CDR2 from the germline V gene are MNHEY and SVGAGI. CDR3 size: 14 residues. The CDR3 DNA follows: TGTGCCAGCAGTTACTCGACGGTACGGCGGGGCTACACCTTC. This gives the protein CASSYSTVRRGYTF.

This chain connects TRBV6-1 to TRBJ2-7, with 8 bases fitting TRBD1. Germline CDR1 reads MNHNS; CDR2 reads SASEGT. The CDR3 has 13 amino acids. J lost 4 bases, V lost 6 bases, and 5 bases had no gene match. The CDR3: CASSSGTGYEQYF. CDR3 nucleotide sequence: TGTGCCAGCAGCTCCGGGACAGGTTACGAGCAGTACTTC.

This clonotype has only a few counts. The rearrangement joins TRBV6-1 to TRBJ1-2; D possibly corresponds to TRBD1 (5 bases). Deletions cut 7 bases from V and 6 bases from J, with 15 bases between. The CDR3 length is 13 residues. The germline V gene has CDR1 MNHNS and CDR2 SASEGT. CDR3: CASTRDRSDGYTF. CDR3 sequence (DNA): TGTGCCAGCACCCGGGACCGAAGCGATGGCTACACCTTC.

J is TRBJ2-1 and V is TRBV20-1; 7 bases match TRBD2. The V gene's germline CDR1 is DFQATT and CDR2 SNEGSKA (reference sequence). V shed 5 bases and J 2 bases; nucleotides not matched to a gene: 6. The CDR3 extends over 14 amino acids. CDR3 nucleotides: TGCAGTGCTCGGCGGGGGAACCCCTACAATGAGCAGTTCTTC. It is translated as CSARRGNPYNEQFF.

J is TRBJ1-3 and V is TRBV4-1; D is unresolved. The V end lost 5 bases, the J end lost 2 bases, and 13 bases lay between the germline ends. The CDR3 extends over 15 amino acids. Germline lookup yields CDR1 MGHRA and CDR2 YSYEKL. The CDR3 coding sequence is TGCGCCAGCAGCGACCGATATACAGCTGGAAACACCATATATTTT. Residues: CASSDRYTAGNTIYF.

This clonotype was seen a handful of times. The V gene is TRBV20-1, the J gene TRBJ1-5; no clear D. From germline, CDR1 is DFQATT and CDR2 SNEGSKA (reference sequence). Trimming removed 4 bases at V and 3 bases at J, with 16 bases between. The CDR3 loop spans 15 amino acids. CDR3 region: CSAMGSPRPNQPQHF. CDR3 nucleotides: TGCAGTGCTATGGGCAGCCCTCGGCCCAATCAGCCCCAGCATTTT.

This chain links TRBV12-3 or TRBV12-4 with TRBJ2-5; tentatively, D is TRBD1 (5 bases). The CDR3 extends over 15 amino acids. V lost 6 bases, J lost 1 base, and 15 bases lay in between. The CDR3 DNA follows: TGTGCCAGCAGGACAACAGGACACCGCCAAGAGACCCAGTACTTC. The encoded protein is CASRTTGHRQETQYF.

CDR3 sequence: CSAPSRSGNTIYF. CDR3 DNA sequence: TGCAGTGCACCCTCGCGCTCTGGAAACACCATATATTTT. This sequence joins TRBV20-1 and TRBJ1-3; D gene unclear. The V and J ends lost 6 bases and 0 bases respectively, with 9 bases between them. Germline assignment: CDR1 DFQATT and CDR2 SNEGSKA (reference sequence). The CDR3 extends over 13 amino acids.

The gene calls are TRBV7-2 and TRBJ1-6; 9 bases fit TRBD1. Germline CDR1 SGHTA, CDR2 FQGNSA. The CDR3 is 18 residues long. With 0 bases clipped from V and 9 bases from J, the junction kept 12 bases outside the gene matches. The CDR3 sequence: CASSLARTHRDRASPLHF. The CDR3 DNA is TGTGCCAGCAGCTTAGCTAGGACACATCGGGACAGGGCTTCACCCCTCCACTTT. The whole variable domain, filled in from reference TRBV7-2 and TRBJ1-6, reads GAGVSQSPSNKVTEKGKDVELRCDPISGHTALYWYRQSLGQGLEFLIYFQGNSAPDKSGLPSDRFSAERTGGSVSTLTIQRTQQEDSAVYLCASSLARTHRDRASPLHFGNGTRLTVT.

This clonotype has only a few counts. The V call is TRBV20-1, the J call TRBJ2-2; a weak D match, TRBD2 (7 bases). This CDR3 comprises 17 residues. Trimming took off 0 bases at V and 0 bases at J, with 14 bases between the two ends. The germline CDR1 and CDR2 sequences are DFQATT and SNEGSKA (reference sequence). The CDR3 nucleotides are TGCAGTGCTAGAGATTCGGTGCGGGGGCCGAACACCGGGGAGCTGTTTTTT. As protein: CSARDSVRGPNTGELFF.

V usage is TRBV27 and J usage is TRBJ1-5, with 7 bases identical to TRBD1. The germline gives CDR1 MNHEY, CDR2 SMNVEV (reference sequence). With 5 bases clipped from V and 7 bases from J, the junction kept 14 bases outside the gene matches. This CDR3 spans 16 amino acids. CDR3 in amino acids: CASSRRTGGSVQPQHF. The CDR3 DNA reads TGTGCCAGCAGTCGCCGGACAGGTGGATCTGTCCAGCCCCAGCATTTT.

The chain joins TRBV7-8 to TRBJ1-6; 8 bases are a match to TRBD1. V lost 0 bases, J lost 9 bases, and 4 bases stayed unmatched. This CDR3 spans 15 amino acids. Germline CDR1 and CDR2: SGHVS and FQNEAQ. The CDR3 spells CASSLAGTGGSPLHF. In nucleotides, the CDR3 is TGTGCCAGCAGCTTAGCCGGGACAGGAGGTTCACCCCTCCACTTT.

J is TRBJ2-7 and V is TRBV7-2; D call uncertain. The CDR3 length is 11 residues. Germline V gene lookup returns CDR1 SGHTA and CDR2 FQGNSA. The V gene lost 1 base and the J gene lost 6 bases, with 4 bases spanning the gap. The CDR3 DNA reads as TGTGCCAGCAGCTTAGACCTCGAGCAGTACTTC. This encodes CASSLDLEQYF.

This clonotype occurred a few times. The V gene is TRBV20-1, the J gene TRBJ2-4; D is uncertain. Germline V CDR1 and CDR2: DFQATT, SNEGSKA (reference sequence). CDR3 length equals 15 residues. Trimming cost V 3 bases and J 3 bases, with 15 bases left between them. CDR3 sequence: CSARALIGVKNIQYF. CDR3 nucleotides: TGCAGTGCTAGGGCCCTAATCGGCGTCAAAAACATTCAGTACTTC.

This clonotype was seen more than once but under ten times. The rearrangement joins TRBV28 to TRBJ1-5; D is uncertain. Germline values: CDR1 MDHEN, CDR2 SYDVKM. The CDR3 consists of 14 residues. V was pared by 4 bases and J by 4 bases, with 11 bases between. The CDR3: CASSSLSGNQPQHF. CDR3 sequence (DNA): TGTGCCAGCAGTTCCCTTTCTGGGAATCAGCCCCAGCATTTT.

The V gene is TRBV5-1, the J gene TRBJ1-1, with 9 bases aligning to TRBD1. In germline, CDR1 is SGHRS, CDR2 YFSETQ. The CDR3 sequence is 15 residues long. J gave up 3 bases and V 0 bases, and 3 bases lay outside the gene matches. CDR3 bases: TGCGCCAGCAGCTTGGGTGACAGGGGGGACACTGAAGCTTTCTTT. This translates into CASSLGDRGDTEAFF.

A single count supports this clonotype. J is TRBJ2-2 and V is TRBV20-1; 7 nucleotides align to TRBD2. Germline V gene sequence: CDR1 DFQATT, CDR2 SNEGSKA (reference sequence). The CDR3 totals 17 residues. V was clipped by 1 base and J by 0 bases; unmatched bases: 8. DNA of the CDR3: TGCAGTGCTAGAGTCTTGGGGCTAGCGGCGAACACCGGGGAGCTGTTTTTT. Translated: CSARVLGLAANTGELFF.

The chain joins TRBV4-1 to TRBJ1-6; tentative D call: TRBD1 (6 bases). CDR3 length: 16 residues. Germline V gene data show CDR1 as MGHRA and CDR2 as YSYEKL. Trimming removed 1 base from V and 9 bases from J, with 16 bases in between. As DNA, the CDR3 is TGCGCCAGCAGCCAAGTAACTGGGGGCCTCAGTTCACCCCTCCACTTT. Translated, it gives CASSQVTGGLSSPLHF.

This chain connects TRBV7-2 to TRBJ2-2; a possible D gene is TRBD1 (5 bases). The CDR3 extends over 14 amino acids. V lost 1 base, J lost 4 bases, and 7 bases lay in between. CDR1 SGHTA and CDR2 FQGNSA come from the germline V gene. CDR3 protein: CASSLGTTTGELFF. The CDR3 DNA sequence: TGTGCCAGCAGCTTAGGGACAACCACCGGGGAGCTGTTTTTT.